Each of the 18 T cell receptor beta chains below was sequenced from the same sample in a study of cytomegalovirus exposure and HLA in healthy donors. In the PCR, 60 Vbeta and 13 Jbeta primers were used. Produced via immunoSEQ multiplex PCR; TCRdb's table is partial and in-frame only. Here the sample spans roughly 50,000 clones, about four fifths being singletons. Sequenced material: PBMCs. The receptors were gathered from a man aged 30-40 years in good health and CMV-seropositive.

The rearrangement joins TRBV9 to TRBJ2-5, with D perhaps matching TRBD1 (6 bases). This CDR3 region has 15 residues. Germline CDR1 SGDLS, CDR2 YYNGEE. The V end lost 3 bases, the J end lost 7 bases, and 19 bases lay between the germline ends. The CDR3 DNA is TGTGCCAGCAGCGCCGGGGACAATTTACGGGGGACCCAGTACTTC. It specifies CASSAGDNLRGTQYF.

V is TRBV7-3 and J is TRBJ2-5; perhaps TRBD2 as D (6 bases). Trimming removed 1 base at V and 5 bases at J, with 8 bases between. Looked up from germline, CDR1 is SGHTA and CDR2 is FQGTGA. The CDR3 runs 13 residues. The CDR3 DNA sequence: TGTGCCAGCAGCTTAAGCGGGGCCGAGACCCAGTACTTC. It is translated as CASSLSGAETQYF.

The chain has TRBV4-2 and TRBJ2-6, with 9 nucleotides matching TRBD1. The germline V gene encodes CDR1 LGHNA and CDR2 YNFKEQ. This CDR3 contains 20 residues. V shed 0 bases and J 2 bases; nucleotides not matched to a gene: 11. In DNA form, the CDR3 reads TGTGCCAGCAGCCAAGAGGATTCGAACAGGGGGCTAACTGGGGCCAACGTCCTGACTTTC. Protein product: CASSQEDSNRGLTGANVLTF.

The chain carries TRBV7-2 and TRBJ1-5, with TRBD1 matching over 7 bases. CDR1 SGHTA and CDR2 FQGNSA come from the germline V gene. J was trimmed by 3 bases and V by 6 bases; bases with no gene match: 8. This CDR3 comprises 15 residues. The CDR3 nucleotides read TGTGCCAGCAGTTCCGGGACAGTCTTCAATCAGCCCCAGCATTTT. Protein: CASSSGTVFNQPQHF.

This clone was detected only once. The chain joins TRBV5-6 to TRBJ2-1; D is perhaps TRBD2 (6 bases). V lost 3 bases and J 9 bases, leaving 10 bases between the germline ends. The CDR3 has 12 residues. Per germline, CDR1 SGHDT and CDR2 YYEEEE. The CDR3 spells CASSWGTLEQFF. The CDR3 nucleotides read TGTGCCAGCAGCTGGGGGACTCTTGAGCAGTTCTTC. The variable domain in full, completed from reference TRBV5-6 and TRBJ2-1, reads DAGVTQSPTHLIKTRGQQVTLRCSPKSGHDTVSWYQQALGQGPQFIFQYYEEEERQRGNFPDRFSGHQFPNYSSELNVNALLLGDSALYLCASSWGTLEQFFGPGTRLTVL.

V is TRBV28 and J is TRBJ1-2; 12 nucleotides line up with TRBD1. The CDR3 is made up of 15 amino acids. Germline values: CDR1 MDHEN, CDR2 SYDVKM. Trimming removed 8 bases from V and 2 bases from J; junction bases left unmatched: 6. The CDR3, as DNA: TGTGCCAGCGGGGACAGGGGGCTGAGAAACTATGGCTACACCTTC. Translation: CASGDRGLRNYGYTF.

The V gene is TRBV5-1, the J gene TRBJ2-5; TRBD1 aligns across 7 bases. The germline CDR1 and CDR2 sequences are SGHRS and YFSETQ. The V gene end was trimmed by 7 bases and the J gene end by 3 bases; junction bases not matched to a gene: 9. There are 14 residues in the CDR3. The CDR3 spells CASFRQGAKETQYF. The CDR3 region has the DNA TGCGCCAGCTTCCGACAGGGTGCCAAAGAGACCCAGTACTTC.

The rearrangement uses TRBV4-3 and TRBJ1-2, with TRBD1 matching 8 bases. The ends lost 2 bases at V and 4 bases at J; junction bases unmatched: 9. CDR1 is LGHNA and CDR2 is YSLEER in the germline V gene. The CDR3 contains 16 residues. For the CDR3, the DNA is TGCGCCAGCAGCCAACGTACAGGGGGAACAAGCTATGGCTACACCTTC. This gives the protein CASSQRTGGTSYGYTF.

As to this clone: The same CDR3 also results from other DNA sequences found in this sample. CDR3 loop: CASSYAGNGYTF. The CDR3 region has the DNA TGTGCCAGCAGTTACGCGGGAAATGGCTACACCTTC. The chain has TRBV6-5 and TRBJ1-2; no reliable D call. There are 12 residues in the CDR3. Trimming removed 2 bases at V and 6 bases at J, with 7 bases between. CDR1 and CDR2 (germline): MNHEY, SVGAGI.

The rearrangement uses TRBV12-5 and TRBJ2-3; 12 positions agree with TRBD2. Germline V lookup: CDR1 LGHNT, CDR2 FRNRAP. This CDR3 is built from 14 residues. The trim removed 7 bases at V and 5 bases at J, leaving 4 bases unmatched. The CDR3 loop is CASALAGGLDTQYF. The DNA of the CDR3 is TGTGCTAGTGCCCTAGCGGGGGGGCTAGATACGCAGTATTTT.

The chain uses TRBV5-6 and TRBJ2-7; 13 nucleotides agree with TRBD2. The CDR3 has 13 residues. With 7 bases clipped from V and 4 bases from J, the junction kept 2 bases outside the gene matches. Germline lookup yields CDR1 SGHDT and CDR2 YYEEEE. CDR3 DNA: TGTGCCAGCCAGGGACTAGCGGGGTACGAGCAGTACTTC. It is translated as CASQGLAGYEQYF.

The rearrangement uses TRBV11-2 and TRBJ2-3; 10 bases map to TRBD2. The germline gives CDR1 SGHAT, CDR2 FQNNGV. V dropped 7 bases and J dropped 11; count of bases not matched to a gene: 21. There are 17 residues in the CDR3. The CDR3 bases are TGTGCCAGCATCCTTAGCGGGGGGACCTTTGCCATGGGGGTGCAGTATTTT. Its translation: CASILSGGTFAMGVQYF.

This chain connects TRBV10-3 to TRBJ1-2; D is undetermined. Germline CDR1 is ENHRY and CDR2 is SYGVKD. The germline V and J ends were trimmed by 3 bases and 8 bases, with 13 bases remaining between them. This CDR3 is built from 13 residues. CDR3 nucleotides: TGTGCCATCAGTGAAAGCGGGCCTAGGGGCTACACCTTC. Its translation: CAISESGPRGYTF.

The chain couples TRBV15 to TRBJ2-6; 11 nucleotides line up with TRBD1. Trimming at V came to 5 bases and at J to 2 bases, leaving 8 bases not matched to a gene. Looked up from germline, CDR1 is LNHNV and CDR2 is YYDKDF (reference sequence). This CDR3 spans 18 amino acids. CDR3 sequence reads: CATSSPWTGGPGANVLTF. CDR3 DNA: TGTGCCACCAGCTCCCCGTGGACAGGGGGCCCTGGGGCCAACGTCCTGACTTTC.

In DNA, the CDR3 is TGTGCCAGTAGTATGGGCGTCGGGGGCACCGGGGAGCTGTTTTTT. Residues: CASSMGVGGTGELFF. The rearrangement links TRBV19 to TRBJ2-2, with a tentative D call TRBD2 (6 bases). The germline V gene has CDR1 LNHDA and CDR2 SQIVND (reference sequence). With 3 bases removed from V and 4 bases from J, the gap between germline ends came to 12 bases. This CDR3 has 15 residues.

The chain links TRBV18 to TRBJ1-5; weak D call: TRBD1 (6 bases). This CDR3 has 18 residues. V was pared by 1 base and J by 1 base, with 17 bases between. In germline, CDR1 is KGHSH, CDR2 LQKENI. The CDR3 here is CASSPLRTLGASNQPQHF. In DNA, the CDR3 is TGTGCCAGCTCACCACTCAGGACCCTGGGGGCAAGCAATCAGCCCCAGCATTTT.

The chain uses TRBV29-1 and TRBJ2-7; tentative D call: TRBD1 (5 bases). The V gene lost 4 bases and the J gene lost 1 base, with 14 bases spanning the gap. The CDR3 is 14 amino acids. Germline CDR1 SQVTM, CDR2 ANQGSEA. CDR3 coding DNA: TGCAGCGTTGTCCCCACCAGGGCGTCCTACGAGCAGTACTTC. Encoded protein: CSVVPTRASYEQYF.

CDR3 coding DNA: TGTGCCAGCAGCTTAGTGACGGGACAGGGGTCCCATGAGCAGTTCTTC. It translates to CASSLVTGQGSHEQFF. This chain connects TRBV7-3 to TRBJ2-1, with 10 bases identical to TRBD1. Germline V gene lookup returns CDR1 SGHTA and CDR2 FQGTGA. With 2 bases clipped from V and 8 bases from J, the junction kept 9 bases outside the gene matches. The CDR3 totals 16 residues.